This T cell receptor beta chain was identified during a study of T cell responses to AZD1222 COVID-19 vaccine. Comments on this clone: Its antigen is not known.

Study-wide findings and caveats: With two AZD1222 doses given, Spike-specific TCR breadth and depth both rose.

Assay used: immunoSEQ multiplex PCR; TCRdb lists only in-frame clones, some missing. The profile shows about 42,000 clones, about 87% of them singletons. Germline V gene sequence: CDR1 MNHEY, CDR2 SVGEGT. Trimming removed 6 bases from V and 2 bases from J; junction bases left unmatched: 3. CDR3 length: 14 amino acids. The genes are TRBV6-2 or TRBV6-3 and TRBJ2-7; 11 nucleotides align to TRBD2. This sample comprised peripheral blood, obtained 28 days after the second AZD1222 dose. This TCR derives from an adult who received the AZD1222 COVID-19 vaccine. The CDR3 nucleotides read TGTGCCAGCAGCACTAGCGGGGGACCCTACGAGCAGTACTTC. Its protein is CASSTSGGPYEQYF.